Presented here are 4 T cell receptor beta chains from one specimen sequenced in a study of blood T cells in healthy people across ages. The use of a sample-barcoded 5' primer and a J-beta primer mix characterized a second PCR of roughly 7 to 11 cycles. MiXCR, applied by TCRdb to the 5' RACE reads, yields one record per CDR3 protein. Among 1.5 million to 2 million distinct CDR3 sequences listed, about 50% were seen once. The sample was blood. Receptor source: a woman in her thirties or forties in good health.

The chain has TRBV12-3 or TRBV12-4 and TRBJ2-5; 8 nucleotides agree with TRBD1. The V segment lost 2 bases and the J segment 5 bases; nucleotides outside the gene matches: 10. The CDR3 is made up of 16 amino acids. The CDR3 region has the DNA TGTGCCAGCAGTTTATACGGGGGCAGGGGGCGTGAGACCCAGTACTTC. Protein sequence: CASSLYGGRGRETQYF.

CDR3 sequence: CASSTGTGGRGQPQHF. In DNA form, the CDR3 reads TGTGCCAGCAGCACCGGGACAGGGGGCCGTGGTCAGCCCCAGCATTTT. V usage is TRBV7-2 and J usage is TRBJ1-5; 12 nucleotides match TRBD1. CDR1 and CDR2 (germline): SGHTA, FQGNSA. The CDR3 contains 16 residues. After removal of 5 bases from V and 6 bases from J, the junction contained 8 bases not matched to a gene.

The V gene is TRBV27, the J gene TRBJ2-7; D is tentatively TRBD1 or TRBD2 (5 bases each). The CDR3 covers 15 residues. The germline CDR1 and CDR2 sequences are MNHEY and SMNVEV (reference sequence). V lost 6 bases to trimming and J lost 3 bases, with 18 bases between them. For the CDR3, the DNA is TGTGCCAGCAGCTCCGCCGGGGCAGGCATCTACGAGCAGTACTTC. Translation: CASSSAGAGIYEQYF.

V is TRBV15 and J is TRBJ2-1; perhaps TRBD2 as D (6 bases). CDR3 length: 17 amino acids. Germline V gene lookup returns CDR1 LNHNV and CDR2 YYDKDF (reference sequence). Trimming pared 0 bases from V and 6 bases from J, leaving 18 bases between. The CDR3 coding sequence is TGTGCCACCAGCAGAGATTTCGGGGGTTCAATACGCAATGAGCAGTTCTTC. Protein product: CATSRDFGGSIRNEQFF.